This TCR beta chain was sequenced for a study of T cell responses to AZD1222 COVID-19 vaccine. Study results and caveats: Clonal diversity may have been underestimated, and the donors were mostly white British, with more females than males. A rise in Spike-specific TCR breadth and depth followed two AZD1222 doses. Nearly half of spike-specific TCRs reportedly target unmutated variant regions. Among AZD1222 vaccinees, only six were seropositive at baseline.

Turning to this clone: What it binds is not known.

Here immunoSEQ multiplex PCR was the method, and the copy in TCRdb shows in-frame clones only, minus some. The profile shows about 100,000 clones, more than 70% of them singletons. This TCR was recovered from an adult in good health. Sequences were derived from peripheral blood, sampled on day 0 of MenACWY control vaccination.

DNA of the CDR3: TGTGCCAGCAGTGAACCAGGGGGGACCGGGGAGCTGTTTTTT. Protein: CASSEPGGTGELFF. The chain combines TRBV6-1 with TRBJ2-2, with D perhaps TRBD1 (7 bases). Trimming stripped 2 bases from V and 5 bases from J, with 9 bases between. CDR3 length: 14 amino acids. Germline lookup yields CDR1 MNHNS and CDR2 SASEGT.